The source of this T cell receptor beta chain is a study of cytotoxic CD8 clonotypes in ibrutinib-treated CLL. Study outcomes and limitations: At ibrutinib response, clonality increased, and at progression it declined back toward baseline. Public clonotypes were seen rarely and were contracted or stable on treatment.

This clone has only a few counts. Antigen specificity is unknown. Unmatched junction bases numbered 3, after V lost 1 base and J lost 8 bases. The CDR3 is 14 amino acids. From germline, CDR1 is SGHVS and CDR2 FQNEAQ. Clones were read by immunoSEQ multiplex PCR, and TCRdb kept only the in-frame ones, dropping some. The sample lists 250,000 to 350,000 clones, 60% to 80% occurring once. The material was PBMCs, obtained at disease progression, from a patient treated with ibrutinib. The TCR originated in a human donor with chronic lymphocytic leukemia. The gene calls are TRBV7-8 and TRBJ2-1; TRBD1 matches 9 bases. As DNA, the CDR3 is TGTGCCAGCAGCTTAGGACAGGGGGAGGATGAGCAGTTCTTC. Translated, it gives CASSLGQGEDEQFF.